The source of this T cell receptor (beta chain) is a study of T cells in Graves' hyperthyroidism and ophthalmopathy. The CDR3 spans 14 residues. Germline CDR1 reads KGHSH; CDR2 reads LQKENI. Trimming pared 3 bases from V and 9 bases from J, leaving 15 bases between. RNA transcripts provided the source from which TCR beta CDR3 regions were amplified. With the HTBI primer set, the TCR CDR3 went through a first round of RT-PCR. MiXCR was run by TCRdb on the multiplex PCR reads, yielding one entry per CDR3 protein. The profile shows more than 350,000 distinct CDR3 sequences, approximately 14% of them singletons. The sample holds many counts of this clonotype. Orbital computed tomography, thyroid ultrasound, serum thyroxine and TRAb, and clinical symptoms together informed the diagnoses.

Sequences were obtained from blood. The source is a woman in her twenties or thirties with Graves' ophthalmopathy. This chain connects TRBV18 to TRBJ2-1; either TRBD1 or TRBD2 may supply D (5 bases each). CDR3 loop: CASSPGRSAGEQFF. Here the CDR3 DNA reads TGTGCCAGCTCACCGGGGCGGAGCGCGGGTGAGCAGTTCTTC.